There are a few counts of the clone carrying this TCR beta chain. Antigen unknown. Germline V gene data show CDR1 as SGDLS and CDR2 as YYNGEE. The ends were cut back, 1 base at V and 1 base at J, with 5 bases in the middle. The CDR3 spans 13 residues. The data belong to a study of cytomegalovirus exposure and HLA in healthy donors. Study-wide results and caveats: Later examination showed HLA-associated TCR beta chains had greater clonal expansion than equally common others. In a later analysis, TCR beta V- and J-gene trimming was associated with a missense DCLRE1C variant. Later on, analysis showed that most CMV-associated TCR beta chains appeared to be HLA-restricted.

PCR used 60 Vbeta primers and 13 Jbeta primers. Study processing details: In a later analysis, the count reached 74 million or so unique TCR beta chains, with 8.5 million to 14 million shared. Sequencing was performed with immunoSEQ multiplex PCR; in TCRdb, only in-frame clones are kept and a portion is missing. V and J calls and clone size follow that table, whereas D and trimming were derived from the DNA. The table includes under 150,000 clones, 70% to 80% detected once. The sample comprised PBMCs. V and J are TRBV9 and TRBJ1-1, with D unclear. The sequence was collected from a woman aged 50 to 65 in good health and CMV-seronegative. The CDR3 reads CASSVQENTEAFF. For the CDR3, the DNA is TGTGCCAGCAGCGTACAGGAGAACACTGAAGCTTTCTTT.